This T cell receptor (beta chain) was found in a study of T cell responses to AZD1222 COVID-19 vaccine. The CDR3 is made up of 15 amino acids. In germline, CDR1 is SGHKS, CDR2 YYEKEE (reference sequence). Trimming cost V 1 base and J 8 bases; bases outside gene matches: 7. Sequenced by immunoSEQ multiplex PCR; TCRdb stores in-frame clones only, minus some. Of tens of thousands of clones listed, 80% to 90% are singletons. On this clone: Its specificity is not known.

Study observations and caveats: The study reported that nearly half of spike-specific TCRs target unmutated variant regions.

The rearrangement joins TRBV5-5 to TRBJ2-2, with 8 positions matching TRBD1. Sequenced material: peripheral blood, taken 28 days after the second AZD1222 dose. The source is an adult who received the AZD1222 COVID-19 vaccine. The CDR3 reads CASSLPRQGAGELFF. CDR3 nucleotide sequence: TGTGCCAGCAGCTTGCCGCGGCAGGGGGCTGGGGAGCTGTTTTTT.